The 24 T cell receptor beta chains presented below share a single source sample, sequenced in a study of blood T cells in healthy people across ages. The use of a sample-barcoded 5' primer and a J-beta primer mix characterized a second PCR of roughly 6 to 11 cycles. TCRdb fed the 5' RACE reads into MiXCR, producing one record per CDR3 protein. This sample has about 780,000 distinct CDR3 sequences; about 47% occur once, and the top ten carry less than 20%. Source material: blood. The receptors were sampled from a man aged 80 or over in good health.

This clonotype has just a few counts. The chain employs TRBV7-3 and TRBJ2-5, with D possibly TRBD2 on 6 matching bases. The DNA matches TRBJ2-7 better at its end, which makes the J call doubtful. The CDR3 sequence is 13 residues long. CDR1 is SGHTA and CDR2 is FQGTGA in the germline V gene. CDR3 bases: TGTGCCAGCAGCCCGGGACTTTTCTACGAGCAGTACTTC. This gives the protein CASSPGLFYEQYF.

This clonotype was seen more than once but under ten times. V usage is TRBV7-2 and J usage is TRBJ1-5; D is undetermined. V was shortened by 1 base and J by 4 bases, with 11 bases between the two germline ends. This CDR3 comprises 15 residues. Per germline, CDR1 SGHTA and CDR2 FQGNSA. The CDR3 loop is CASSLGGSNNQPQHF. CDR3 nucleotide sequence: TGTGCCAGCAGCTTAGGGGGATCGAATAATCAGCCCCAGCATTTT.

The CDR3 bases are TGCGCCAGCAGCTTGGCTCGGACTCCACAAGAGACCCAGTACTTC. Protein: CASSLARTPQETQYF. This chain uses TRBV5-1 with TRBJ2-5; tentatively, D is TRBD2 (5 bases). Trimming shortened V by 0 bases and J by 2 bases, and 11 bases separated the two germline ends. The CDR3 totals 15 residues. Germline CDR1 SGHRS, CDR2 YFSETQ. Full variable domain (missing parts from reference TRBV5-1 and TRBJ2-5): KAGVTQTPRYLIKTRGQQVTLSCSPISGHRSVSWYQQTPGQGLQFLFEYFSETQRNKGNFPGRFSGRQFSNSRSEMNVSTLELGDSALYLCASSLARTPQETQYFGPGTRLLVL.

This clonotype has a handful of counts. The chain is built from TRBV29-1 and TRBJ1-1; D is unclear. V was shortened by 7 bases and J by 3 bases, with 6 bases between the two germline ends. In germline, CDR1 is SQVTM, CDR2 ANQGSEA. The CDR3 has 10 residues. CDR3 coding DNA: TGCAGCGCAGCGGACACTGAAGCTTTCTTT. Amino acid sequence: CSAADTEAFF.

The sample holds a few counts of this clonotype. The gene calls are TRBV2 and TRBJ2-7; D tentatively reads TRBD1 or TRBD2 (6 bases each). The germline CDR1 and CDR2 sequences are SNHLY and FYNNEI. This CDR3 has 15 amino acids. The V end lost 0 bases, the J end lost 0 bases, and 9 bases lay between the germline ends. For the CDR3, the DNA is TGTGCCAGCAGTGAAGCGGGGGGCCTCTCCTACGAGCAGTACTTC. Translating it yields CASSEAGGLSYEQYF.

The V gene is TRBV7-6, the J gene TRBJ2-5, with 12 bases that match TRBD2. The germline V gene encodes CDR1 SGHVS and CDR2 FNYEAQ. The CDR3 extends over 19 amino acids. V was pared by 1 base and J by 1 base, with 10 bases of the junction left unmatched. The CDR3 spells CASSLVASGRAAAQETQYF. The CDR3 DNA follows: TGTGCCAGCAGCTTAGTGGCTAGCGGGAGGGCCGCGGCCCAAGAGACCCAGTACTTC.

With regard to this clonotype: Mismatch with germline at one junction end may stem from a read error. The chain employs TRBV29-1 and TRBJ1-2; D is ambiguous. Germline V gene lookup returns CDR1 SQVTM and CDR2 ANQGSEA. The CDR3 extends over 11 amino acids. CDR3 in DNA: TGCAGCGGTGAAGAGGGTTATGGCTACACCTTC. Its protein is CSGEEGYGYTF.

The V and J genes are TRBV7-7 and TRBJ2-1; perhaps TRBD2 as D (5 bases). This CDR3 has 15 residues. With 8 bases removed from V and 0 bases from J, the gap between germline ends came to 14 bases. Germline values: CDR1 SSHAT, CDR2 FNYEAQ (reference sequence). The CDR3 DNA follows: TGTGCCAGCGGAGTGGGAGTCTTCTCCTACAATGAGCAGTTCTTC. Its protein product is CASGVGVFSYNEQFF.

V and J are TRBV20-1 and TRBJ2-4; a weak D match, TRBD2 (5 bases). The end of the DNA is better explained by TRBJ2-7, so the J call may be wrong. CDR1 and CDR2 (germline): DFQATT, SNEGSKA (reference sequence). The CDR3 totals 14 residues. For the CDR3, the DNA is TGCAGTGCTAGAGACCCCGGGATAGCCTACGAGCAGTACTTC. This translates into CSARDPGIAYEQYF.

The chain carries TRBV4-2 and TRBJ1-2; D is unresolved. Germline V gene data show CDR1 as LGHNA and CDR2 as YNFKEQ. Trimming left V 1 base short and J 0 bases short, with 3 bases between. This CDR3 contains 13 residues. The CDR3 loop is CASSQAPNYGYTF. The CDR3 nucleotides read TGTGCCAGCAGCCAAGCACCTAACTATGGCTACACCTTC.

This clonotype has more than one count but fewer than ten. The chain uses TRBV6-5 and TRBJ2-7; 10 positions agree with TRBD2. V gave up 7 bases and J gave up 0 bases; unmatched junction bases: 6. The CDR3 sequence is 15 residues long. CDR1 and CDR2 from the germline V gene are MNHEY and SVGAGI. This chain's CDR3 is CASMLLAGSSYEQYF. The CDR3 region has the DNA TGTGCCAGCATGCTACTAGCGGGGAGCTCCTACGAGCAGTACTTC.

Only a few counts were recorded for this clonotype. In DNA form, the CDR3 reads TGTGCTAGTGCCCAGCTCTACGAGCAGTACTTC. Its protein is CASAQLYEQYF. The genes are TRBV12-5 and TRBJ2-7; D is unclear. Germline CDR1 LGHNT, CDR2 FRNRAP. V was shortened by 7 bases and J by 3 bases, with 7 bases between the two germline ends. The CDR3 length is 11 residues.

The CDR3 coding sequence is TGTGCCAGCAACAGGGTGAACTACAATGAGCAGTTCTTC. It translates to CASNRVNYNEQFF. The chain combines TRBV28 with TRBJ2-1, with a possible D match to TRBD1 (6 bases). This CDR3 comprises 13 residues. Germline V lookup: CDR1 MDHEN, CDR2 SYDVKM. V lost 7 bases, J lost 3 bases, and 10 bases lay in between.

The CDR3 loop is CASSVAALTDTQYF. CDR3 sequence (DNA): TGTGCCAGCAGCGTAGCGGCCCTCACAGATACGCAGTATTTT. This rearrangement joins TRBV9 to TRBJ2-3; D unclear. The CDR3 runs 14 residues. Germline V gene sequence: CDR1 SGDLS, CDR2 YYNGEE. Trimming took off 0 bases at V and 2 bases at J, with 7 bases between the two ends.

The chain recombines TRBV24-1 with TRBJ1-5, with D unclear. The CDR3 runs 13 residues. Trimming removed 7 bases at V and 1 base at J, with 7 bases between. The germline V gene has CDR1 KGHDR and CDR2 SFDVKD. As DNA, the CDR3 is TGTGCCACCAGATCCGGGAGCAATCAGCCCCAGCATTTT. Its translation: CATRSGSNQPQHF.

The rearrangement uses TRBV10-1 and TRBJ1-4, with D hard to call. From germline, CDR1 is WNHNN and CDR2 SYGVQD (reference sequence). Trimming stripped 0 bases from V and 0 bases from J, with 5 bases between. CDR3 size: 15 residues. CDR3: CASSESRSTNEKLFF. In nucleotides, the CDR3 is TGCGCCAGCAGTGAGTCAAGATCAACTAATGAAAAACTGTTTTTT.

This clonotype was counted a few times. CDR3 sequence: CSAARPEGSHQPQHF. DNA for the CDR3: TGCAGTGCCGCAAGACCGGAGGGGTCGCATCAGCCCCAGCATTTT. V and J are TRBV20-1 and TRBJ1-5, with D possibly being TRBD1 (5 bases). This CDR3 is built from 15 residues. V lost 6 bases and J lost 5, with 20 bases in between. Germline values: CDR1 DFQATT, CDR2 SNEGSKA (reference sequence).

The chain couples TRBV29-1 to TRBJ2-2, with unresolved D. This CDR3 comprises 11 residues. V lost 2 bases, J lost 9 bases, and 7 bases lay in between. From germline, CDR1 is SQVTM and CDR2 ANQGSEA. The CDR3 is CSVERGWELFF. The CDR3 DNA is TGCAGCGTTGAACGCGGCTGGGAGCTGTTTTTT.

This clonotype turned up a few times. This sequence joins TRBV6-2 or TRBV6-3 and TRBJ2-4; the match to TRBD2 covers 7 bases. The CDR3 length is 15 residues. The trim removed 2 bases at V and 0 bases at J, leaving 1 base unmatched. The germline gives CDR1 MNHEY, CDR2 SVGEGT. This CDR3 is CASSYLAVAKNIQYF. CDR3 bases: TGTGCCAGCAGTTACCTAGCGGTAGCCAAAAACATTCAGTACTTC.

The chain employs TRBV5-1 and TRBJ2-5; possible D gene TRBD2, 5 bases. V lost 4 bases to trimming and J lost 1 base, with 14 bases between them. Germline values: CDR1 SGHRS, CDR2 YFSETQ. The CDR3 covers 15 residues. CDR3 sequence: CASSPGSPSQETQYF. CDR3 nucleotide sequence: TGCGCCAGCAGCCCGGGGTCACCCTCCCAAGAGACCCAGTACTTC.

This rearrangement joins TRBV7-2 to TRBJ2-7; 7 nucleotides align to TRBD1. There are 16 residues in the CDR3. CDR1 is SGHTA and CDR2 is FQGNSA in the germline V gene. Trimming removed 5 bases from V and 3 bases from J; junction bases left unmatched: 13. CDR3 in amino acids: CASSLQSGNRGYEQYF. The CDR3 bases are TGTGCCAGCAGCCTACAGTCGGGGAACAGGGGCTACGAGCAGTACTTC. Supplemented by reference TRBV7-2 and TRBJ2-7, the full variable domain reads GAGVSQSPSNKVTEKGKDVELRCDPISGHTALYWYRQSLGQGLEFLIYFQGNSAPDKSGLPSDRFSAERTGGSVSTLTIQRTQQEDSAVYLCASSLQSGNRGYEQYFGPGTRLTVT.

This clonotype was observed a handful of times. CDR3 in DNA: TGTGCCAGCAGTTTAGAGAGACTAGCGGGAAGCACAGATACGCAGTATTTT. Amino acids: CASSLERLAGSTDTQYF. The V gene is TRBV12-3 or TRBV12-4, the J gene TRBJ2-3; TRBD2 matches 11 bases. This CDR3 contains 17 residues. V lost 1 base to trimming and J lost 0 bases; unmatched junction nucleotides: 3.

This chain joins TRBV20-1 and TRBJ2-3, with D maybe TRBD1 (6 bases). V was trimmed by 4 bases and J by 1 base, leaving 12 bases between them. Germline assignment: CDR1 DFQATT and CDR2 SNEGSKA (reference sequence). This CDR3 contains 14 residues. CDR3 sequence: CSANKRTGTDTQYF. CDR3 DNA: TGCAGTGCTAATAAGCGGACAGGCACAGATACGCAGTATTTT.

Ten or more counts support this clonotype. An end of the junction does not agree with germline; a read error may underlie this. V and J are TRBV20-1 and TRBJ2-1; 11 bases map to TRBD2. The CDR3 length is 14 residues. Germline CDR1 reads DFQATT; CDR2 reads SNEGSKA (reference sequence). The CDR3 DNA reads TGCAGTGGTAGAGTAGCGGGAGGGAGGAATGAGCAGTTCTTC. It translates to CSGRVAGGRNEQFF.